This T cell receptor beta chain came from a study of siplizumab effects on memory and regulatory T cells. Repertoires were generated with immunoSEQ multiplex PCR, while TCRdb's copy carries only in-frame clones and drops some. The sample has 70,000 to 90,000 clones, around 90% seen once. The CDR3 runs 15 residues. Germline loops: CDR1 SQVTM, CDR2 ANQGSEA. Trimming took 3 bases from V and 6 from J; bases not matched to a gene: 11. The sample comprised CD4+ T cells sorted from blood. This chain uses TRBV29-1 with TRBJ2-1, with 7 bases that match TRBD2. The clonotype was recovered from a human donor in good health. CDR3 sequence (DNA): TGCAGCGTTGACCCGGGCGGGAGAGGGGTCAATGAGCAGTTCTTC. The encoded protein is CSVDPGGRGVNEQFF.